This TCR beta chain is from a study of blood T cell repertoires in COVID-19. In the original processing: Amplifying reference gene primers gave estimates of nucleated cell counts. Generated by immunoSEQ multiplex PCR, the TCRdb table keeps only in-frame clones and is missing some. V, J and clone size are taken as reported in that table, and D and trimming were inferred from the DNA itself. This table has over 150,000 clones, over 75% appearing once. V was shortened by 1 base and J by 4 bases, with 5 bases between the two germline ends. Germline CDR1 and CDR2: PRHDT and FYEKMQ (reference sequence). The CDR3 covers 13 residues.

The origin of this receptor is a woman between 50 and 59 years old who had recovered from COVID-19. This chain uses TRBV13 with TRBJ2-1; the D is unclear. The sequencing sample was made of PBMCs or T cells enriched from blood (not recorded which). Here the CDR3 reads CASSLALYNEQFF. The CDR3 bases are TGTGCCAGCAGCTTAGCTCTATACAATGAGCAGTTCTTC.